The clone carrying this T cell receptor (beta chain) appeared many times. Antigen unknown. In TCRdb, the RACE reads were re-called with MiXCR into one record per CDR3 protein. This sample yields around 100,000 distinct CDR3 sequences, of which less than 14% are seen a single time; more than 2.5% belongs to the top ten. This sample's time point: pre-sensitization, week 0. Treatment specified: therapeutic diphenylcyclopropenone sensitization with weekly scalp DPC. Participating donors were patients with alopecia, aged 18 to 70 years, considered appropriate candidates for DPC. The data are from a study of human T cells and chemical hapten exposure. Study-level background: The study lasted approximately 25 weeks, and patients were dosed weekly with diphenylcyclopropenone on the scalp throughout.

V was clipped by 6 bases and J by 5 bases, with 7 bases between them. CDR3 length equals 10 residues. Germline CDR1 and CDR2: GTSNPN and SVGIG (reference sequence). Whole-study findings and limits: PT1 expanded TCR counts and patch test score were linked, and their correlation was positive. Significantly greater numbers of large CDR3 similarity clusters came from expanded TCRs than from controls.

The clonotype originates from a woman in her fifties or sixties with alopecia areata. Some clones in this sample may be carry-over from other donors' samples. The chain is built from TRBV30 and TRBJ2-5, with D maybe TRBD2 (5 bases). This specimen consisted of whole blood, obtained in connection with sensitization to the hapten diphenylcyclopropenone (DPC). Written as DNA, the CDR3 is TGTGCCTGCGGCGGGGAGACCCAGTACTTC. Translating gives CACGGETQYF.